The present T cell receptor (beta chain) was sequenced within a study of cytomegalovirus exposure and HLA in healthy donors. General observations from the study: According to reports, the classifier identified cytomegalovirus status with high specificity and sensitivity. Across donors, most TCRs were seen rarely, yet some public ones were widespread. TCR beta chains associated with HLA were, in a later analysis, more clonally expanded than equally common others. Some TCR beta chains (roughly 160 of them) were listed as cytomegalovirus-associated.

This CDR3 is 17 amino acids long. Germline values: CDR1 ENHRY, CDR2 SYGVKD. Deletions cut 4 bases from V and 5 bases from J, with 21 bases between. This clone was counted a few times. Antigen: not known. The study ran its PCR with 60 Vbeta and 13 Jbeta primers. Profiled with immunoSEQ multiplex PCR; TCRdb holds only in-frame clones, not every one. The sample has 90,000 to 150,000 clones, roughly 70% seen once. This receptor was obtained from a woman aged 40 to 49 in good health and CMV-seropositive. Sequenced material: PBMCs. The chain combines TRBV10-3 with TRBJ2-1, with D uncertain. The CDR3 region has the DNA TGTGCCATCAGTGTTAATACCGGGTCAACTCCGAACAATGAGCAGTTCTTC. This sequence encodes CAISVNTGSTPNNEQFF.